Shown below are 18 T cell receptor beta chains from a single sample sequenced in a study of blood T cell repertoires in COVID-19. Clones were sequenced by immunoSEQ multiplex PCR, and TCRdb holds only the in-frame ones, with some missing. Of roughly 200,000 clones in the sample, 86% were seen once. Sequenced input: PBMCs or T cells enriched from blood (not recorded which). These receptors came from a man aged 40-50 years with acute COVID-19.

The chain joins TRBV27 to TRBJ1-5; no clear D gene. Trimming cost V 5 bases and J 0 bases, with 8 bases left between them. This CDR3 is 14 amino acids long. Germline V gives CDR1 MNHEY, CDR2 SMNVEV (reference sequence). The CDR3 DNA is TGTGCCAGCAGTAGACAATATAGCAATCAGCCCCAGCATTTT. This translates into CASSRQYSNQPQHF.

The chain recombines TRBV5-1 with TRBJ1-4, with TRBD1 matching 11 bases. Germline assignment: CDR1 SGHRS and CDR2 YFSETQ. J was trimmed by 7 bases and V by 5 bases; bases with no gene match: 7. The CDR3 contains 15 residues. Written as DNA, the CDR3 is TGCGCCAGCAGATCCACCGGGACAGGGGGTGAAAAACTGTTTTTT. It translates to CASRSTGTGGEKLFF.

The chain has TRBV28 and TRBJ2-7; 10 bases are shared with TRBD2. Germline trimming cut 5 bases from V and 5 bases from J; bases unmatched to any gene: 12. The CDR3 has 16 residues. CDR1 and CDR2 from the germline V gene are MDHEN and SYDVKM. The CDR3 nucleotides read TGTGCCAGCAGTCCCCCCTCCATAGCGGGAGGCAACGAGCAGTACTTC. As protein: CASSPPSIAGGNEQYF.

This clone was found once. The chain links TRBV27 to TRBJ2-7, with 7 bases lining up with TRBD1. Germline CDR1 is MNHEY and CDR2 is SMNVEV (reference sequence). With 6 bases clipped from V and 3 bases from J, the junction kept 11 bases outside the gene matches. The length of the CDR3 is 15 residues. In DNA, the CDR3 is TGTGCCAGCAGATTACAGGGGCCTCGGGGCTACGAGCAGTACTTC. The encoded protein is CASRLQGPRGYEQYF.

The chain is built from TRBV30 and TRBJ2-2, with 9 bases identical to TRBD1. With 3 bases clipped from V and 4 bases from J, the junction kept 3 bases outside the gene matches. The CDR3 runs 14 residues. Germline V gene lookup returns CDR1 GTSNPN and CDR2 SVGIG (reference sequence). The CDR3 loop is CAWRGTGPTGELFF. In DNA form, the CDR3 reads TGTGCCTGGAGGGGGACAGGGCCCACCGGGGAGCTGTTTTTT.

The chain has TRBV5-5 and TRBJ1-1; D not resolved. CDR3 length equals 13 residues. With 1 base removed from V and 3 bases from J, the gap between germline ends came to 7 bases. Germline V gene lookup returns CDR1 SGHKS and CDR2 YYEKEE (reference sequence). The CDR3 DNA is TGTGCCAGCAGCTTGCTAGATGACACTGAAGCTTTCTTT. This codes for CASSLLDDTEAFF.

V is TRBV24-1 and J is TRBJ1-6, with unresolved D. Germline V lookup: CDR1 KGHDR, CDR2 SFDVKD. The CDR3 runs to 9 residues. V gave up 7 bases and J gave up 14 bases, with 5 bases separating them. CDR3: CATSPTLHF. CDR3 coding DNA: TGTGCCACCAGCCCTACCCTCCACTTT.

The CDR3 loop reads CASSQEPRALAGVNEQFF. The CDR3 region has the DNA TGTGCCAGCAGCCAAGAACCCAGGGCGCTAGCGGGAGTCAATGAGCAGTTCTTC. The chain combines TRBV4-2 with TRBJ2-1; 10 bases map to TRBD2. Germline V gene sequence: CDR1 LGHNA, CDR2 YNFKEQ. This CDR3 is built from 18 residues. The ends lost 0 bases at V and 6 bases at J; junction bases unmatched: 11.

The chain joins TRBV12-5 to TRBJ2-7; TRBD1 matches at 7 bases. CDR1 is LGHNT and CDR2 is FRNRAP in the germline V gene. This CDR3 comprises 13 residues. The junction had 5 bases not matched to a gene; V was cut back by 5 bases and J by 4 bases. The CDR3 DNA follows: TGTGCTAGTGGTCTTGACAGGGCGTACGAGCAGTACTTC. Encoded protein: CASGLDRAYEQYF. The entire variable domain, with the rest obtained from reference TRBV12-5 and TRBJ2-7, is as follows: DARVTQTPRHKVTEMGQEVTMRCQPILGHNTVFWYRQTMMQGLELLAYFRNRAPLDDSGMPKDRFSAEMPDATLATLKIQPSEPRDSAVYFCASGLDRAYEQYFGPGTRLTVT.

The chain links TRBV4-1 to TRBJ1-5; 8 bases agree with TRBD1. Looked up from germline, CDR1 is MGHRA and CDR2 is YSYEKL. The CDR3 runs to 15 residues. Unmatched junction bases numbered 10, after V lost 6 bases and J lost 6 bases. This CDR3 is CASSQRGTGGQPQHF. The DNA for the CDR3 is TGCGCCAGCAGTCAAAGGGGGACAGGCGGTCAGCCCCAGCATTTT.

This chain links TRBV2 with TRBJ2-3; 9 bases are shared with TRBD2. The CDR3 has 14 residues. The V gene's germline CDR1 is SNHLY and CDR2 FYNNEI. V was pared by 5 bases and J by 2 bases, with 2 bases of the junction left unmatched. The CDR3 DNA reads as TGTGCCAGCAGTCGGACTAGCGCCACAGATACGCAGTATTTT. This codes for CASSRTSATDTQYF. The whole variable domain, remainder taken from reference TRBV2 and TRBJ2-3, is EPEVTQTPSHQVTQMGQEVILRCVPISNHLYFYWYRQILGQKVEFLVSFYNNEISEKSEIFDDQFSVERPDGSNFTLKIRSTKLEDSAMYFCASSRTSATDTQYFGPGTRLTVL.

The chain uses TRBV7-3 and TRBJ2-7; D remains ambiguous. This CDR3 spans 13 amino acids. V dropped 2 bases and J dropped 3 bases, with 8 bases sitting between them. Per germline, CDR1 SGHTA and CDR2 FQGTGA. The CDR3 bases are TGTGCCAGCAGCTTACTCCAGTTCTACGAGCAGTACTTC. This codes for CASSLLQFYEQYF.

CDR3 protein: CASSLTPGATSPLHF. CDR3 sequence (DNA): TGCGCCAGCAGCTTGACGCCAGGGGCTACTTCACCCCTCCACTTT. This chain joins TRBV5-1 and TRBJ1-6, with D possibly TRBD1 on 6 matching bases. CDR1 is SGHRS and CDR2 is YFSETQ in the germline V gene. This CDR3 spans 15 amino acids. Trimming cost V 1 base and J 9 bases, with 14 bases left between them.

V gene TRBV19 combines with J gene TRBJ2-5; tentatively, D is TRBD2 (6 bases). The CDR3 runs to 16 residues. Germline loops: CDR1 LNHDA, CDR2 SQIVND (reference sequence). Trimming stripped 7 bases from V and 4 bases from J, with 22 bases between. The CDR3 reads CASKLMGGNYGETQYF. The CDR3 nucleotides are TGTGCCAGTAAACTTATGGGAGGCAACTATGGAGAGACCCAGTACTTC.

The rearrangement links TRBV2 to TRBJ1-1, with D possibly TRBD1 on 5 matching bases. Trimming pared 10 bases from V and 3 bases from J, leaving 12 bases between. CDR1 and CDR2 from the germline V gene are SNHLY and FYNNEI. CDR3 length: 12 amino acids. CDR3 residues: CATNKQDTEAFF. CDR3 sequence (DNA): TGTGCCACCAACAAACAGGACACTGAAGCTTTCTTT.

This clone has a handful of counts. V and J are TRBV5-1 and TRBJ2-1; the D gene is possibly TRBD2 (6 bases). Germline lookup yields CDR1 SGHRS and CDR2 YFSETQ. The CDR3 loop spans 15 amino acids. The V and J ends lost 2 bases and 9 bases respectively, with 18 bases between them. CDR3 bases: TGCGCCAGCAGCTTATTGGGGGACTCCCCCATTGAGCAGTTCTTC. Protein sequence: CASSLLGDSPIEQFF.

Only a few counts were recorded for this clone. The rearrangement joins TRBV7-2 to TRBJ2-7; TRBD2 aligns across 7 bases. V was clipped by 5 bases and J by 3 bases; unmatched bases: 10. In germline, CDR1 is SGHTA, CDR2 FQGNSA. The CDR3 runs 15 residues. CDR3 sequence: CASSLLTSQYYEQYF. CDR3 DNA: TGTGCCAGCAGCCTCCTGACTAGCCAATACTACGAGCAGTACTTC.

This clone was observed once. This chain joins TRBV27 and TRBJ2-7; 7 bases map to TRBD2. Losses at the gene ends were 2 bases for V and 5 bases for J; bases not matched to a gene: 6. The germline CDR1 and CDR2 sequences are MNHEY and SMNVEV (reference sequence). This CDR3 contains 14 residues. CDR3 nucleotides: TGTGCCAGCAGTTTACGAGCGGGATTCGACGAGCAGTACTTC. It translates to CASSLRAGFDEQYF.